This record concerns one TCR beta chain sequence. As yet, its antigen is unknown. One entry per CDR3 protein, called by TCRdb with MiXCR from the RT-PCR reads. The repertoire holds a few hundred thousand distinct CDR3 sequences, with approximately 15% as singletons. The sample comes from a study of response to subunit inactivated influenza vaccine. Overall study findings and caveats: Authors suggested that a seasonal influenza vaccination recruits few new T cells each time.

CDR1 and CDR2 from the germline V gene are DFQATT and SNEGSKA (reference sequence). The V end was cut by 5 bases, the J end by 0 bases, with 14 bases between. The CDR3 spans 15 residues. This material consisted of PBMCs from blood, taken approximately 12 days after vaccination. This receptor was identified in a middle-aged man who received an inactivated influenza vaccine. The rearrangement links TRBV20-1 to TRBJ2-4; weak D call: TRBD1 (6 bases). CDR3 in DNA: TGCAGTGCTGAAGACCAGGGGTTAGCCAAAAACATTCAGTACTTC. Its translation: CSAEDQGLAKNIQYF.